Listed here is a single T cell receptor (beta chain). Antigen: not known. The data originate from a study of OX40 agonist ivuxolimab in advanced cancers. Study background: Every 2 weeks, patients received ivuxolimab intravenously, dosed at 0.01 to 10 mg/kg.

General study findings and limits: Some patients without response likewise showed low normalized clonal expansion. The study observed clonal expansion of CD4+ and CD8+ blood T cells by week 6 at 0.1 to 3.0 mg/kg. Expanded clones were, on average, more numerous in CD8+ T cells than in CD4+.

This CDR3 is built from 20 residues. V trimming: 0 bases; J trimming: 1 base; junction bases outside the gene matches: 12. The V gene's germline CDR1 is LNHNV and CDR2 YYDKDF (reference sequence). Here immunoSEQ multiplex PCR was the method, and the copy in TCRdb shows in-frame clones only, minus some. The sample carries about 130,000 clones, about 93% recorded once. The V call is TRBV15, the J call TRBJ2-5; 12 bases agree with TRBD2. The sequence was collected from an adult with an advanced solid tumor such as melanoma, head and neck, liver or kidney cancer. Material: CD4+ or CD8+ T cells sorted from blood, obtained in a trial of the OX40 agonist ivuxolimab. The CDR3 DNA follows: TGTGCCACCAGCAGAGATAAGAAGACTAGCGGGGGAGGGGCCCAAGAGACCCAGTACTTC. It yields the protein CATSRDKKTSGGGAQETQYF.